The clone carrying this TCR beta chain was detected only a few times. Its antigen is still unknown. Exclusion criteria comprised uncontrolled infection, other autoimmune disease, pregnancy or lactation. The source of the sample is a study of T cells in Graves' hyperthyroidism and ophthalmopathy. Study-wide context: Peripheral blood was obtained at initial diagnosis, preceding any treatment.

Study-level results: Ophthalmopathy cases were set apart from stable hyperthyroidism by a 13 V-J model.

This CDR3 spans 16 amino acids. CDR1 is LGHDT, CDR2 YNNKEL, per germline (reference sequence). V shed 1 base, J shed 10 bases, and the junction held 8 bases outside the gene matches. Amplification yielded TCR beta CDR3 regions, with RNA transcripts as the source. The TCR CDR3 first-round RT-PCR relied on the HTBI primer set. TCRdb independently ran MiXCR on the multiplex PCR reads; one entry per CDR3 protein. The sample has around 600,000 distinct CDR3 sequences; more than 14% are singletons. The source of this sequence is a woman aged 45 to 65 with Graves' ophthalmopathy. The sample was blood. J is TRBJ1-6 and V is TRBV3-1; 9 bases are shared with TRBD1. The CDR3 is CASSQVGTGTFSPLHF. CDR3 bases: TGTGCCAGCAGCCAAGTCGGGACAGGGACTTTCTCACCCCTCCACTTT.